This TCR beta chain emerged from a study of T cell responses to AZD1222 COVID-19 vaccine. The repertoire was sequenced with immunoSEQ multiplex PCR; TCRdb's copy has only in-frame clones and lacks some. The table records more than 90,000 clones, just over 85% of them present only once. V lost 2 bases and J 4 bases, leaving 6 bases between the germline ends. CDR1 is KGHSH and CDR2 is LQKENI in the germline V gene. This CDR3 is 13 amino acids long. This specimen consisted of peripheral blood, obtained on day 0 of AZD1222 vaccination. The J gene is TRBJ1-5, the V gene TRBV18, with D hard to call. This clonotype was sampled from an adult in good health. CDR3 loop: CASSPGQNQPQHF. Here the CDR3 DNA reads TGTGCCAGCTCACCAGGGCAGAATCAGCCCCAGCATTTT. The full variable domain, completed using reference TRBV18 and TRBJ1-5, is NAGVMQNPRHLVRRRGQEARLRCSPMKGHSHVYWYRQLPEEGLKFMVYLQKENIIDESGMPKERFSAEFPKEGPSILRIQQVVRGDSAAYFCASSPGQNQPQHFGDGTRLSIL.